These T cell receptor beta chains were read from a single sample in a study of T cell repertoires in cytomegalovirus infection. Each CDR3 protein is one row after TCRdb ran MiXCR on the reads. The sample comprises a few hundred thousand distinct CDR3 sequences, approximately 17% of which are singletons, and less than 50% rests with the top ten. The sample was CD8+ T cells from PBMCs. The receptors shown here come from a human donor in good health (CMV status not recorded). Some clones in this sample may be carry-over from other donors' samples. CDR3s include the opening cysteine and the closing phenylalanine or tryptophan. The D gene is left open where the match is weak. Clone size appears in some rows only: once, few, many, or a class for an expanded clone.

>TRBV6-5|.|TRBJ2-7|.
CASSYSSRVSYEQYF
TGTGCCAGCAGTTACTCGTCCCGGGTTTCCTACGAGCAGTACTTC
>TRBV19|TRBD2|TRBJ2-4|few
CASSTRRGENIQYF
TGTGCCAGTAGTACCCGACGGGGGGAAAACATTCAGTACTTC
>TRBV12-3/TRBV12-4|TRBD1|TRBJ2-1|.
CASGQDPYNEQFF
TGTGCCAGCGGACAGGACCCTTACAATGAGCAGTTCTTC
>TRBV28|TRBD2|TRBJ2-3|.
CASRTSGYTDTQYF
TGTGCCAGCAGAACTAGCGGATACACAGATACGCAGTATTTT
>TRBV19|.|TRBJ2-5|.
CASSISVVETQYF
TGTGCCAGTAGTATATCGGTAGTCGAGACCCAGTACTTC
>TRBV9|.|TRBJ1-1|few
CASSAQAEILTEAFF
TGTGCCAGCAGCGCTCAGGCCGAAATCCTCACTGAAGCTTTCTTT
>TRBV2|.|TRBJ1-6|.
CASSELANSPLHF
TGTGCCAGCAGTGAACTTGCGAATTCACCCCTCCACTTT
>TRBV6-1|TRBD1|TRBJ1-4|few
CASSETLVLRTGVKEKLFF
TGTGCCAGCAGTGAAACTCTCGTGCTGCGGACAGGGGTTAAGGAAAAACTGTTTTTT
>TRBV6-4|.|TRBJ1-1|many
CASGLNMNTEAFF
TGTGCCAGCGGCCTAAACATGAACACTGAAGCTTTCTTT
>TRBV25-1|TRBD1|TRBJ1-3|few
CASSASSVDRADGNTIYF
TGTGCCAGCAGTGCCTCCTCGGTGGACAGGGCAGATGGAAACACCATATATTTT
>TRBV20-1|.|TRBJ1-1|.
CSARVLGVGGQTEAFF
TGCAGTGCTAGAGTTCTGGGGGTGGGGGGGCAGACTGAAGCTTTCTTT
>TRBV7-6|.|TRBJ2-7|many
CASSARDFYEQYF
TGTGCCAGCAGCGCGCGGGACTTCTACGAGCAGTACTTC
>TRBV6-6|TRBD1|TRBJ1-4|.
CASSYISSGQNEKLFF
TGTGCCAGCAGTTACATCAGTTCGGGACAGAATGAAAAACTGTTTTTT
>TRBV7-9|.|TRBJ1-2|.
CASSSPKSEDGYTF
TGTGCCAGCAGCTCGCCTAAGTCAGAAGATGGCTACACCTTC
>TRBV19|TRBD2|TRBJ2-1|.
CASSMVGRELDEQFF
TGTGCCAGTAGTATGGTCGGGCGGGAGCTAGATGAGCAGTTCTTC
>TRBV4-2|TRBD2|TRBJ2-7|few
CASSQLLAGETRYEQYF
TGTGCCAGCAGCCAGCTCCTAGCGGGTGAGACCCGCTACGAGCAGTACTTC
>TRBV7-9|TRBD1|TRBJ1-2|.
CASSLEGAIYGYTF
TGTGCCAGCAGCCTTGAGGGGGCCATCTATGGCTACACCTTC
>TRBV7-8|.|TRBJ2-1|many
CASSFPYSEQFF
TGTGCCAGCAGCTTCCCCTACAGTGAGCAGTTCTTC
>TRBV29-1|.|TRBJ1-1|few
CSVGRDLNTEAFF
TGCAGCGTTGGTAGGGACTTGAACACTGAAGCTTTCTTT
>TRBV6-2/TRBV6-3|.|TRBJ2-2|few
CASNAWRNTGELFF
TGTGCCAGCAACGCGTGGCGGAACACCGGGGAGCTGTTTTTT
>TRBV7-2|.|TRBJ1-2|many
CASSLGQSSYGYTF
TGTGCCAGCAGCTTAGGCCAGTCCTCCTATGGCTACACCTTC
>TRBV7-8|TRBD1|TRBJ1-1|many
CASSPRPGGPVNTEAFF
TGTGCCAGCAGCCCGCGACCAGGGGGCCCGGTTAACACTGAAGCTTTCTTT
>TRBV7-6|TRBD2|TRBJ2-3|.
CASSLVASGDTDTQYF
TGTGCCAGCAGCTTAGTGGCTAGCGGGGACACAGATACGCAGTATTTT
>TRBV6-1|.|TRBJ2-2|few
CASSAALASGELFF
TGTGCCAGCAGTGCGGCCCTGGCGAGCGGGGAGCTGTTTTTT
>TRBV6-2/TRBV6-3|.|TRBJ1-2|many
CASSSGLPVSDGYTF
TGTGCCAGCAGTTCGGGACTCCCAGTTAGTGATGGCTACACCTTC
>TRBV2|.|TRBJ2-7|many
CASTQGFTSSYEQYF
TGTGCCAGCACTCAAGGATTTACTAGCTCCTACGAGCAGTACTTC
>TRBV29-1|.|TRBJ1-2|.
CSVGGQEISYGYTF
TGCAGCGTTGGGGGCCAGGAAATCTCCTATGGCTACACCTTC
>TRBV7-6|.|TRBJ1-2|few
CASSLGTSLEGYTF
TGTGCCAGCAGCCTAGGGACGTCCTTGGAAGGCTACACCTTC
>TRBV5-1|.|TRBJ2-5|.
CASSLDGGGAGETQYF
TGCGCCAGCAGCTTGGATGGAGGGGGGGCCGGGGAGACCCAGTACTTC
>TRBV7-9|.|TRBJ2-2|.
CASSALGGELFF
TGTGCCAGCTCAGCCCTCGGCGGGGAGCTGTTTTTT
>TRBV28|.|TRBJ2-1|few
CASSFWGVDNEQFF
TGTGCCAGCAGTTTTTGGGGGGTGGACAATGAGCAGTTCTTC
>TRBV15|TRBD1|TRBJ1-4|.
CATSSSLDRVGEKLFF
TGTGCCACCAGCAGCTCTCTGGACAGGGTCGGTGAAAAACTGTTTTTT
>TRBV10-3|.|TRBJ2-7|many
CAISESIGRPSSYEQYF
TGTGCCATCAGTGAGTCGATAGGACGGCCGAGCTCCTACGAGCAGTACTTC
>TRBV7-9|TRBD1|TRBJ2-1|.
CASSPETGASVEQFF
TGTGCCAGCAGCCCAGAGACAGGGGCAAGCGTTGAGCAGTTCTTC
>TRBV6-5|.|TRBJ1-2|.
CASSQTQGRDGYTF
TGTGCCAGCAGCCAGACACAGGGACGAGATGGCTACACCTTC
>TRBV3-1|.|TRBJ2-3|few
CASSSAEDVDTDTQYF
TGTGCCAGCAGCTCGGCAGAAGACGTCGACACAGATACGCAGTATTTT
>TRBV29-1|.|TRBJ2-3|many
CSVGSLIPTQMTTTDTQYF
TGCAGCGTTGGCTCATTAATCCCCACACAGATGACCACCACTGATACGCAGTATTTT
>TRBV7-9|.|TRBJ1-1|many
CASSPSTTEAFF
TGTGCCAGCAGCCCGTCTACCACTGAAGCTTTCTTT
>TRBV19|.|TRBJ1-4|few
CASRKMVMEEKLFF
TGTGCCAGTAGGAAGATGGTGATGGAGGAAAAACTGTTTTTT
>TRBV27|TRBD1|TRBJ2-3|.
CASSTPQGGSDTQYF
TGTGCCAGCAGTACCCCACAGGGGGGATCAGATACGCAGTATTTT